This TCR beta chain was sequenced during a study of a mutant IDH1 vaccine in newly diagnosed glioma. The time point: week 23, last vaccination. Doses of 300 ug of mutant IDH1 20-mer peptide were given with topical imiquimod. The protocol was immunoSEQ multiplex PCR, while the TCRdb copy is restricted to in-frame clones and leaves out a portion. The sample holds about 86,000 clones, roughly 85% seen once. To note about this clone: The antigen is not known.

The clonotype comes from a man in his thirties or forties with glioma. Some clones in this sample may be carry-over from other donors' samples. Material: PBMCs, obtained from a glioma patient whose treatment included an IDH1 peptide vaccine.

The DNA for the CDR3 is TGTGCCTGGAGTTCCTCTTCCCCACTGGGCAAAGCTAACTATGGCTACACCTTC. Translated: CAWSSSSPLGKANYGYTF. The V gene is TRBV30, the J gene TRBJ1-2; D unresolved. Germline V CDR1 and CDR2: GTSNPN, SVGIG (reference sequence). With 2 bases removed from V and 0 bases from J, the gap between germline ends came to 22 bases. This CDR3 is 18 amino acids long.